The clone carrying this T cell receptor (beta chain) was seen more than once but under ten times. This entry comes from a study of human T cells and chemical hapten exposure. About the study: Patches with 0.01% DPC went on the upper back, and the tests were read at 6 days.

MiXCR, applied by TCRdb to the RACE reads, yields one record per CDR3 protein. Of around 75,000 distinct CDR3 sequences listed, roughly 12% are singletons. Time point described: patch test 1, 2 weeks after DPC sensitization. The treatment denotes: therapeutic diphenylcyclopropenone sensitization with weekly scalp DPC. Per the germline V gene, CDR1 is LNHDA and CDR2 is SQIVND (reference sequence). The CDR3 extends over 14 amino acids. The V segment lost 7 bases and the J segment 6 bases; nucleotides outside the gene matches: 6. The sequencing used whole blood, collected in connection with sensitization to the hapten diphenylcyclopropenone (DPC). The gene calls are TRBV19 and TRBJ2-2, with TRBD1 matching 9 bases. This clonotype was obtained from a woman between 55 and 75 years old with alopecia areata. Some clones in this sample may be carry-over from other donors' samples. The CDR3, as DNA: TGTGCCAGTACCCAACAGGGGGCTCCCGGGGAGCTGTTTTTT. It yields the protein CASTQQGAPGELFF.